The 9 T cell receptor beta chains below come from one sample, sequenced in a study of shared clonotypes between healthy human individuals. The data were produced by immunoSEQ multiplex PCR, yet TCRdb's version contains in-frame clones alone and is incomplete. The sample lists around 2,000,000 clones; over 85% were seen once. Material for sequencing was naive CD4+ T cells sorted from blood. Subset defined: CD45RA+ positively selected. The receptors were sampled from a man between 18 and 29 years old in good health.

The chain recombines TRBV7-9 with TRBJ2-7; D assignment may be TRBD1 or TRBD2 (6 bases each). CDR1 is SEHNR and CDR2 is FQNEAQ in the germline V gene (reference sequence). Trimming cost V 5 bases and J 7 bases, with 21 bases left between them. The CDR3 is 15 amino acids. CDR3 sequence (DNA): TGTGCCAGCAGCCTGGCCCTCGGGGGCACGAGGGAGCAGTACTTC. It codes for CASSLALGGTREQYF.

This clone showed up just once. The chain has TRBV2 and TRBJ1-2; D gene unclear. Looked up from germline, CDR1 is SNHLY and CDR2 is FYNNEI. The CDR3 is made up of 12 amino acids. V lost 6 bases and J lost 7, with 12 bases in between. In DNA, the CDR3 is TGTGCCAGCAGGGCAGGTCCCGCTGGCTACACCTTC. Its protein is CASRAGPAGYTF.

In regard to this clone: The identical CDR3 is also encoded by other nucleotide sequences in the sample. V is TRBV18 and J is TRBJ1-2, with TRBD1 as a possible D gene (5 bases). CDR1 and CDR2 from the germline V gene are KGHSH and LQKENI. V lost 3 bases and J 1 base, leaving 9 bases between the germline ends. The CDR3 consists of 14 residues. Written as DNA, the CDR3 is TGTGCCAGCTCACCCACAGGTGATAACTATGGCTACACCTTC. Amino acids: CASSPTGDNYGYTF.

The chain employs TRBV6-5 and TRBJ1-1, with 10 bases identical to TRBD1. CDR3 length: 14 amino acids. J was trimmed by 11 bases and V by 5 bases; bases with no gene match: 11. Germline assignment: CDR1 MNHEY and CDR2 SVGAGI. CDR3 protein: CASSQGQGVPWAFF. As DNA, the CDR3 is TGTGCCAGCAGTCAAGGACAGGGGGTCCCCTGGGCTTTCTTT.

This clone was recorded once. The chain uses TRBV19 and TRBJ2-1; 9 positions agree with TRBD2. CDR3 size: 16 residues. Germline assignment: CDR1 LNHDA and CDR2 SQIVND (reference sequence). The V segment lost 4 bases and the J segment 2 bases; nucleotides outside the gene matches: 6. CDR3: CASSNPSGITYNEQFF. The CDR3 region has the DNA TGTGCCAGTAGTAACCCTAGCGGGATAACCTACAATGAGCAGTTCTTC.

The V and J genes are TRBV7-6 and TRBJ1-4; D uncertain. Germline V lookup: CDR1 SGHVS, CDR2 FNYEAQ. V was cut by 2 bases and J by 5 bases, with 12 bases left in between. CDR3 length: 15 amino acids. CDR3 bases: TGTGCCAGCAGCTTATTCGGGCAGGCGAATGAAAAACTGTTTTTT. It translates to CASSLFGQANEKLFF.

On this clone: Other DNA sequences in this specimen translate into the identical CDR3. This rearrangement joins TRBV6-1 to TRBJ1-1, with no clear D. Per germline, CDR1 MNHNS and CDR2 SASEGT. V gave up 3 bases and J gave up 0 bases, with 8 bases separating them. The CDR3 covers 14 residues. This CDR3 is CASSDRGLNTEAFF. In nucleotides, the CDR3 is TGTGCCAGCAGTGACCGGGGTCTGAACACTGAAGCTTTCTTT.

This clone was seen once. V usage is TRBV7-2 and J usage is TRBJ1-1; D is possibly TRBD1 (6 bases). This CDR3 has 16 residues. Trimming pared 2 bases from V and 4 bases from J, leaving 17 bases between. CDR1 SGHTA and CDR2 FQGNSA come from the germline V gene. This chain's CDR3 is CASSLTEGRGSTEAFF. The CDR3 coding sequence is TGTGCCAGCAGCTTAACCGAAGGAAGGGGGAGCACTGAAGCTTTCTTT.

Concerning this clone: Other DNA sequences in the same sample also yield this CDR3. V is TRBV6-5 and J is TRBJ2-3; unclear D gene. The germline V and J ends were trimmed by 6 bases and 3 bases, with 4 bases remaining between them. The CDR3 spans 11 residues. Germline V lookup: CDR1 MNHEY, CDR2 SVGAGI. For the CDR3, the DNA is TGTGCCAGCAGAAAAACAGATACGCAGTATTTT. Its protein product is CASRKTDTQYF.